The entry that follows covers one T cell receptor (beta chain) sequence. V gave up 6 bases and J gave up 2 bases; unmatched junction bases: 10. The CDR3 is 15 amino acids. Germline V gene data show CDR1 as MNHEY and CDR2 as SMNVEV (reference sequence). Living in 24 US areas, the participants were between roughly 18 and 90 years of age. Authors' data handling: The authors estimated nucleated cell counts from reference gene primer amplification. The protocol was immunoSEQ multiplex PCR, while the TCRdb copy is restricted to in-frame clones and leaves out a portion. D and trimming were read from the DNA, whereas the V and J calls and clone size are those reported in that table. In the table there are 350,000 to 400,000 clones, 80% to 90% of which are singletons. This sample was included in a study of blood T cell repertoires in COVID-19. As for the study in general: Whether acute or convalescent, the COVID-19 samples came from the United States, Italy and Spain.

Source material: PBMCs or T cells enriched from blood (not recorded which). This clonotype was obtained from a man between 18 and 29 years old who had recovered from COVID-19. The chain is built from TRBV27 and TRBJ2-7; TRBD1 agrees at 7 bases. The CDR3 loop reads CASRLGWTGAYEQYF. DNA for the CDR3: TGTGCCAGCAGGTTGGGATGGACAGGAGCCTACGAGCAGTACTTC.